The 13 T cell receptor beta chains below were found in one sample sequenced in a study of blood T cell repertoires in COVID-19. TCRdb keeps only in-frame clones here, not all; method: immunoSEQ multiplex PCR. Of around 120,000 clones in the sample, 90% were seen once. Sequenced sample: peripheral blood. The receptors come from an older woman with COVID-19, enrolled during active disease.

A few counts support this clone. This chain connects TRBV9 to TRBJ2-1, with D perhaps matching TRBD2 (6 bases). Trimming pared 0 bases from V and 8 bases from J, leaving 15 bases between. Germline V gives CDR1 SGDLS, CDR2 YYNGEE. The CDR3 consists of 15 residues. The CDR3 protein is CASSVAGTFLDEQFF. CDR3 nucleotide sequence: TGTGCCAGCAGCGTAGCCGGGACTTTCCTCGATGAGCAGTTCTTC.

This clone came up a few times. This sample also contains other DNA sequences that code for the same CDR3. The gene calls are TRBV18 and TRBJ2-1; D unresolved. In germline, CDR1 is KGHSH, CDR2 LQKENI. CDR3 size: 12 residues. V was shortened by 0 bases and J by 7 bases, with 4 bases between the two germline ends. Written as DNA, the CDR3 is TGTGCCAGCTCACCACCGTCTAATGAGCAGTTCTTC. Translation gives CASSPPSNEQFF. The complete variable domain, with remaining parts taken from reference TRBV18 and TRBJ2-1, reads NAGVMQNPRHLVRRRGQEARLRCSPMKGHSHVYWYRQLPEEGLKFMVYLQKENIIDESGMPKERFSAEFPKEGPSILRIQQVVRGDSAAYFCASSPPSNEQFFGPGTRLTVL.

V is TRBV27 and J is TRBJ1-2; 7 bases line up with TRBD1. CDR3 length: 16 residues. V shed 5 bases and J 8 bases; nucleotides not matched to a gene: 17. Germline V gene data show CDR1 as MNHEY and CDR2 as SMNVEV (reference sequence). The CDR3 loop is CASSPRRTGHVAGYTF. In nucleotides, the CDR3 is TGTGCCAGCAGTCCTCGCCGGACAGGCCATGTTGCCGGCTACACCTTC.

The CDR3 bases are TGTGCCAGCAGTGAAGAGCCTCGGGGACAGGGGGCTTGGGACACCATATATTTT. This sequence encodes CASSEEPRGQGAWDTIYF. This rearrangement joins TRBV6-1 to TRBJ1-3; TRBD1 matches 12 bases. Trimming removed 1 base from V and 8 bases from J; junction bases left unmatched: 12. The CDR3 has 18 amino acids. Germline assignment: CDR1 MNHNS and CDR2 SASEGT.

The count of this clone is one. This sequence joins TRBV6-6 and TRBJ1-2; D is undetermined. The CDR3 extends over 12 amino acids. Germline assignment: CDR1 MNHNY and CDR2 SVGAGI (reference sequence). The V end lost 7 bases, the J end lost 7 bases, and 13 bases lay between the germline ends. The CDR3 region is CASTRDGVGYTF. CDR3 coding DNA: TGTGCCAGCACCCGGGATGGGGTTGGCTACACCTTC.

The chain couples TRBV4-3 to TRBJ2-1; TRBD2 matches at 9 bases. V was clipped by 0 bases and J by 9 bases; unmatched bases: 12. The CDR3 is made up of 17 amino acids. Germline CDR1 reads LGHNA; CDR2 reads YSLEER. The CDR3 DNA reads as TGCGCCAGCAGCCAAGATGGTAGCGGGGGCTATTACGCTGAGCAGTTCTTC. It specifies CASSQDGSGGYYAEQFF.

The rearrangement uses TRBV3-1 (or the pseudogene TRBV3-2) and TRBJ2-5, with 8 nucleotides matching TRBD2. Looked up from germline, CDR1 is LGHDT and CDR2 is YNNKEL (reference sequence). The CDR3 spans 15 residues. With V trimmed by 7 bases and J by 3 bases, 10 bases remained unmatched. CDR3 in DNA: TGTGCCAGCAACTCCGCCGGGGGGGCGAAAGAGACCCAGTACTTC. This codes for CASNSAGGAKETQYF.

V usage is TRBV11-2 and J usage is TRBJ2-3, with D unresolved. V shed 5 bases and J shed 6 bases, with 9 bases lying between them. The CDR3 runs to 12 residues. Germline CDR1 is SGHAT and CDR2 is FQNNGV. CDR3 coding DNA: TGTGCCAGCAGCCTCATAGTGGATACGCAGTATTTT. Its translation: CASSLIVDTQYF.

This rearrangement joins TRBV7-2 to TRBJ1-1; possibly TRBD1 for D (6 bases). This CDR3 comprises 15 residues. The V end was cut by 5 bases, the J end by 3 bases, with 16 bases between. Germline V CDR1 and CDR2: SGHTA, FQGNSA. CDR3 nucleotide sequence: TGTGCCAGCAGCCCCCTCCGGGGGGCGGACACTGAAGCTTTCTTT. It is translated as CASSPLRGADTEAFF. Full variable domain (outside the CDR3, taken from reference TRBV7-2 and TRBJ1-1): GAGVSQSPSNKVTEKGKDVELRCDPISGHTALYWYRQSLGQGLEFLIYFQGNSAPDKSGLPSDRFSAERTGGSVSTLTIQRTQQEDSAVYLCASSPLRGADTEAFFGQGTRLTVV.

The rearrangement joins TRBV13 to TRBJ2-3, with 9 nucleotides matching TRBD2. V shed 2 bases, J shed 0 bases, and the junction held 12 bases outside the gene matches. Germline CDR1 and CDR2: PRHDT and FYEKMQ (reference sequence). The CDR3 has 19 amino acids. The CDR3 here is CASSLYRAGGSGSTDTQYF. The DNA of the CDR3 is TGTGCCAGCAGCTTATATCGAGCGGGGGGATCCGGCAGCACAGATACGCAGTATTTT.

This clone showed up just once. This rearrangement joins TRBV5-4 to TRBJ1-2, with 9 bases matching TRBD1. The CDR3 length is 15 residues. V lost 3 bases to trimming and J lost 7 bases; unmatched junction nucleotides: 10. The germline CDR1 and CDR2 sequences are SGHNT and YYREEE (reference sequence). CDR3 nucleotide sequence: TGTGCCAGCAGCTGGAGACAGGGGGAAGTAGGTGGCTACACCTTC. Its translation is CASSWRQGEVGGYTF.

The V gene is TRBV19, the J gene TRBJ1-2; 7 nucleotides match TRBD1. In germline, CDR1 is LNHDA, CDR2 SQIVND (reference sequence). V shed 6 bases and J 6 bases; nucleotides not matched to a gene: 10. The length of the CDR3 is 14 residues. CDR3: CASRFSTGWDGYTF. The CDR3, as DNA: TGTGCCAGTAGATTTTCGACAGGGTGGGATGGCTACACCTTC.

The chain combines TRBV2 with TRBJ1-1; 7 nucleotides match TRBD1. The CDR3 has 17 residues. Germline CDR1 reads SNHLY; CDR2 reads FYNNEI. Trimming cost V 4 bases and J 3 bases; bases outside gene matches: 14. The CDR3 region is CASSGFDRDWSDTEAFF. The CDR3 DNA follows: TGTGCCAGCAGTGGGTTTGACAGGGATTGGAGTGACACTGAAGCTTTCTTT.